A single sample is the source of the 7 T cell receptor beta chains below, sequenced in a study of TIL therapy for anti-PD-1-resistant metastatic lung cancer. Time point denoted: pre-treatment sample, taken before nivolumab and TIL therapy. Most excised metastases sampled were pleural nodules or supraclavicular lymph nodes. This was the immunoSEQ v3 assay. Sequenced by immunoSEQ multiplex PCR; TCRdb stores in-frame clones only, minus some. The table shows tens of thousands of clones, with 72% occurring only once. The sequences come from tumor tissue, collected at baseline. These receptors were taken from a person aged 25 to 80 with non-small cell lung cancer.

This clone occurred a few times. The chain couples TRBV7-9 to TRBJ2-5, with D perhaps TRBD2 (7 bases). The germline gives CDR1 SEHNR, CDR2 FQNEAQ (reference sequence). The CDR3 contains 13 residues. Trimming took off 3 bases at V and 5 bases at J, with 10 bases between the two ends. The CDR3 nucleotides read TGTGCCAGCAGCTTTTGGGGGGGCGAGACCCAGTACTTC. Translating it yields CASSFWGGETQYF.

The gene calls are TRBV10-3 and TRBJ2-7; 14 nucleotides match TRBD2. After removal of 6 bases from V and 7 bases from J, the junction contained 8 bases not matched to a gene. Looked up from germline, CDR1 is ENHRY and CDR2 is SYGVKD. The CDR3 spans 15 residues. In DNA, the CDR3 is TGTGCCATCAGCCCGACTAGCGGGGGGGCTGGGGAGCAGTACTTC. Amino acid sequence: CAISPTSGGAGEQYF.

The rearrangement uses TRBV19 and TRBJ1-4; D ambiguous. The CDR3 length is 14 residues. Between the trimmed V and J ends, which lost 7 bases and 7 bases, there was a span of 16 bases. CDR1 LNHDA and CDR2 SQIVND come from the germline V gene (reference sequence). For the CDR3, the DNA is TGTGCCAGTACCCCGACTTCCGACGGTGAAAAACTGTTTTTT. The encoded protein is CASTPTSDGEKLFF.

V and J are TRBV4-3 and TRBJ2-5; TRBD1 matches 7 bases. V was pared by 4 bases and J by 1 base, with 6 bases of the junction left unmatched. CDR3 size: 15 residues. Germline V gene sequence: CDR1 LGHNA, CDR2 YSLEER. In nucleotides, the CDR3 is TGCGCCAGCAGCCTCGCGACAGGGACCCAAGAGACCCAGTACTTC. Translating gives CASSLATGTQETQYF.

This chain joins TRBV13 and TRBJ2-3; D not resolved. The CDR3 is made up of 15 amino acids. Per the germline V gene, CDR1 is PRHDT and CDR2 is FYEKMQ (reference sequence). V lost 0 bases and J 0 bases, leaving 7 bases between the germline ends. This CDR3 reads CASSLGSGSTDTQYF. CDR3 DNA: TGTGCCAGCAGCTTAGGATCCGGGAGCACAGATACGCAGTATTTT. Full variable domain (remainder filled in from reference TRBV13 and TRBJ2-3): AAGVIQSPRHLIKEKRETATLKCYPIPRHDTVYWYQQGPGQDPQFLISFYEKMQSDKGSIPDRFSAQQFSDYHSELNMSSLELGDSALYFCASSLGSGSTDTQYFGPGTRLTVL.

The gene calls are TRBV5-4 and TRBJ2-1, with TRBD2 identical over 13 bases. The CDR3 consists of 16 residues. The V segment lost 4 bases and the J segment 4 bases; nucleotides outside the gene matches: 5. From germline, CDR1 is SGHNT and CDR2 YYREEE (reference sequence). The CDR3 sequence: CASSPGTSGDYNEQFF. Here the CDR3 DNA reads TGTGCCAGCAGCCCGGGGACTAGCGGGGATTACAATGAGCAGTTCTTC. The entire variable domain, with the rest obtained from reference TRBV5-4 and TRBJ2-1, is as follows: ETGVTQSPTHLIKTRGQQVTLRCSSQSGHNTVSWYQQALGQGPQFIFQYYREEENGRGNFPPRFSGLQFPNYSSELNVNALELDDSALYLCASSPGTSGDYNEQFFGPGTRLTVL.

This CDR3 reads CASSQAGGGPEQYF. The CDR3 region has the DNA TGCGCCAGCAGCCAAGCAGGGGGGGGGCCTGAGCAGTACTTC. V gene TRBV4-1 combines with J gene TRBJ2-7; either TRBD1 or TRBD2 may supply D (7 bases each). The CDR3 runs to 14 residues. V dropped 1 base and J dropped 7 bases, with 14 bases sitting between them. Germline V lookup: CDR1 MGHRA, CDR2 YSYEKL.